The 3 T cell receptor beta chains in this list originate from one sample, sequenced in a study of shared clonotypes between healthy human individuals. Measured with immunoSEQ multiplex PCR; TCRdb has only the in-frame clones, and not every one. The data contain millions of clones, 85% to 95% of them singletons. Positively selected for CCR7, the CD45RO-negative cells used as naive CD8 cells excluded terminally differentiated effector memory CD45RA+ cells. The material sequenced was naive CD8+ T cells sorted from blood. The receptors come from a young man in good health.

V gene TRBV9 combines with J gene TRBJ2-2; weak D call: TRBD1 (6 bases). CDR3 length equals 15 residues. Germline loops: CDR1 SGDLS, CDR2 YYNGEE. The V gene lost 3 bases and the J gene lost 6 bases, with 15 bases spanning the gap. CDR3 in DNA: TGTGCCAGCAGCGAGGACAGATACATAGCCGGGGAGCTGTTTTTT. Its protein is CASSEDRYIAGELFF.

Comments on this clone: The same CDR3 arises from other DNA sequences in this sample as well. This chain links TRBV9 with TRBJ2-7; no firm D call. CDR3 length: 13 residues. Between the trimmed V and J ends, which lost 1 base and 0 bases, there was a span of 5 bases. Germline V gene lookup returns CDR1 SGDLS and CDR2 YYNGEE. DNA of the CDR3: TGTGCCAGCAGCGTATCGGCCTCCTACGAGCAGTACTTC. Encoded protein: CASSVSASYEQYF. The entire variable domain, with the rest obtained from reference TRBV9 and TRBJ2-7, is as follows: DSGVTQTPKHLITATGQRVTLRCSPRSGDLSVYWYQQSLDQGLQFLIQYYNGEERAKGNILERFSAQQFPDLHSELNLSSLELGDSALYFCASSVSASYEQYFGPGTRLTVT.

On this clone itself: Other DNA sequences in this sample translate to the same CDR3. The chain uses TRBV7-9 and TRBJ2-7; 12 nucleotides agree with TRBD2. V gave up 5 bases and J gave up 5 bases; unmatched junction bases: 7. Per germline, CDR1 SEHNR and CDR2 FQNEAQ (reference sequence). This CDR3 contains 15 residues. CDR3 nucleotide sequence: TGTGCCAGCAGCCCCCCGGGACTAGCGGGCCACGAGCAGTACTTC. Protein product: CASSPPGLAGHEQYF. Filled out from reference TRBV7-9 and TRBJ2-7, the complete variable domain reads DTGVSQNPRHKITKRGQNVTFRCDPISEHNRLYWYRQTLGQGPEFLTYFQNEAQLEKSRLLSDRFSAERPKGSFSTLEIQRTEQGDSAMYLCASSPPGLAGHEQYFGPGTRLTVT.